This record looks at one T cell receptor beta chain sequence and its context. TCRdb keeps only in-frame clones here, not all; method: immunoSEQ multiplex PCR. Of 410,000 or so clones listed, approximately 90% were seen once; the top ten hold more than 1.4%. V dropped 2 bases and J dropped 3; count of bases not matched to a gene: 4. This CDR3 comprises 15 residues. Germline loops: CDR1 SGHRS, CDR2 YFSETQ. The sample belongs to a study of blood T cell repertoires in COVID-19. This TCR derives from a woman in her thirties with active or convalescent COVID-19. This chain links TRBV5-1 with TRBJ2-7, with 11 bases identical to TRBD2. The sample was peripheral blood. For the CDR3, the DNA is TGCGCCAGCAGCTTCCAGCTAGCGGGAGGCTACGAGCAGTACTTC. It encodes CASSFQLAGGYEQYF.